This T cell receptor beta chain is drawn from a study of T cell repertoires in cytomegalovirus infection (dated by TCRdb to about 2019). For context, the study as a whole: The HLA type of each donor mattered for the analysis, because public TCR beta signatures pointed to carriage of CMV infection along with the matching HLA type.

In the case of this clonotype: The specificity of this receptor is unknown. One end of the junction varies from germline; a read error may be responsible.

Reading from cysteine to phenylalanine, the CDR3 counts 15 amino acids. The retained sequence is limited to the CDR3, 45 bases, with the frame set at the first base. According to the germline V gene, CDR1 reads SGHTA and CDR2 reads FQGNSA. The instrument was an Illumina HiSeq 1500. Using fastp trimming at Q25 and MiXCR clonotype assembly, TCRdb reanalyzed the public sequencing data and kept in-frame beta chains. Rows with one shared CDR3 protein collapse into an entry with the most common genes and DNA. Present in this sample are about 400,000 distinct CDR3 sequences, less than 20% of which were seen just once. Of the sample, around 8.6% falls within the top ten clones. Results the study describes overall, beyond this receptor: In both this cohort and an independent roughly 350-donor cohort, the cumulative frequency of public TCR beta family members distinguished carriers of CMV infection plus the relevant HLA type. The ex vivo response was dominated by HLA-C-restricted CMV-specific TCR beta clonotypes, and the single most frequent clonotype in two of eight donors was supplied by these HLA-C-restricted clonotypes.

The source is a human donor in good health (CMV status not recorded). Some clones in this sample may be carry-over from other donors' samples. The sample consisted of PBMCs. Rearrangement joined TRBV7-2 to TRBJ1-1; no D segment can be confidently identified. At the DNA level, the sequence is TGTGTCAGCCAAAAGCTTCCCCTACTGAACACTGAAGCTTTCTTT. Protein translation: CVSQKLPLLNTEAFF.